These 10 T cell receptor beta chains came from one sample sequenced in a study of OX40 agonist ivuxolimab in advanced cancers. Clones were sequenced by immunoSEQ multiplex PCR, and TCRdb holds only the in-frame ones, with some missing. Of fewer than 65,000 clones in the sample, 79% were seen once. The source material was CD4+ or CD8+ T cells sorted from blood, sampled in a trial of the OX40 agonist ivuxolimab. The receptors originated from an adult with an advanced solid tumor such as melanoma, head and neck, liver or kidney cancer.

This rearrangement joins TRBV30 to TRBJ1-1; D is uncertain. CDR1 and CDR2 from the germline V gene are GTSNPN and SVGIG (reference sequence). This CDR3 contains 13 residues. V was cut by 4 bases and J by 1 base, with 10 bases left in between. CDR3 loop: CAWTPLGNTEAFF. CDR3 nucleotide sequence: TGTGCCTGGACCCCGCTAGGGAACACTGAAGCTTTCTTT.

This clone was counted a single time. The chain recombines TRBV19 with TRBJ2-5; possible D gene TRBD2, 7 bases. CDR1 LNHDA and CDR2 SQIVND come from the germline V gene (reference sequence). Trimming removed 7 bases at V and 4 bases at J, with 19 bases between. This CDR3 region has 15 residues. The CDR3 here is CASTQGGAGAETQYF. CDR3 nucleotides: TGTGCCAGTACGCAAGGGGGGGCGGGCGCAGAGACCCAGTACTTC.

The chain links TRBV25-1 to TRBJ2-1, with D perhaps TRBD1 or TRBD2 (6 bases each). Trimming took off 3 bases at V and 9 bases at J, with 12 bases between the two ends. The CDR3 length is 13 residues. Germline lookup yields CDR1 MGHDK and CDR2 SYGVNS. CDR3 nucleotide sequence: TGTGCCAGCAGTGAGGGGGGCAAGGGTGAGCAGTTCTTC. This encodes CASSEGGKGEQFF. The full variable domain, in which reference TRBV25-1 and TRBJ2-1 provide the parts outside the CDR3, is EADIYQTPRYLVIGTGKKITLECSQTMGHDKMYWYQQDPGMELHLIHYSYGVNSTEKGDLSSESTVSRIRTEHFPLTLESARPSHTSQYLCASSEGGKGEQFFGPGTRLTVL.

The chain is built from TRBV30 and TRBJ1-6, with 10 positions matching TRBD1. This CDR3 is 14 amino acids long. Germline loops: CDR1 GTSNPN, CDR2 SVGIG (reference sequence). V trimming: 2 bases; J trimming: 12 bases; junction bases outside the gene matches: 7. The CDR3 region has the DNA TGTGCCTGGAGTCGTGACAGGGGGCGCGAACCCCTCCACTTT. Translation: CAWSRDRGREPLHF.

For this clone: One end of the junction varies from germline; a read error may be responsible. V and J are TRBV28 and TRBJ1-2, with D possibly matching TRBD1 (5 bases). The CDR3 is made up of 11 amino acids. CDR1 and CDR2 (germline): MDHEN, SYDVKM. In nucleotides, the CDR3 is TGTGCCAGCAGTTACCTAGGGGCCCTGAATTTC. Translating it yields CASSYLGALNF.

The rearrangement uses TRBV6-4 and TRBJ2-1, with D maybe TRBD2 (6 bases). This CDR3 spans 12 amino acids. Looked up from germline, CDR1 is MRHNA and CDR2 is SNTAGT. Trimming pared 6 bases from V and 6 bases from J, leaving 9 bases between. In DNA, the CDR3 is TGTGCCAGCAGCCCCGGGGGCAATGAGCAGTTCTTC. It translates to CASSPGGNEQFF.

There are a few counts of this clone. The chain carries TRBV4-1 and TRBJ1-1; D is undetermined. Germline V gene sequence: CDR1 MGHRA, CDR2 YSYEKL. V lost 0 bases and J lost 4, with 12 bases in between. The CDR3 consists of 15 residues. In DNA, the CDR3 is TGCGCCAGCAGCCAAGATCTCCAGGAGGGCACTGAAGCTTTCTTT. Translating gives CASSQDLQEGTEAFF.

This clone was observed a handful of times. The chain employs TRBV30 and TRBJ2-1; 9 nucleotides agree with TRBD2. With V trimmed by 5 bases and J by 1 base, 3 bases remained unmatched. CDR1 is GTSNPN and CDR2 is SVGIG in the germline V gene (reference sequence). The CDR3 has 14 residues. CDR3 sequence reads: CAWESGRSYNEQFF. The CDR3 nucleotides read TGTGCCTGGGAGAGCGGGAGGTCCTACAATGAGCAGTTCTTC.

Regarding this clone: A much bigger clone sits one base away, suggesting this may be a read error. The rearrangement links TRBV4-3 to TRBJ2-7; 11 nucleotides agree with TRBD1. Germline CDR1 LGHNA, CDR2 YSLEER. The CDR3 extends over 15 amino acids. V dropped 0 bases and J dropped 3; count of bases not matched to a gene: 1. The CDR3 spells CASSQEDRGLYEQYF. The CDR3 DNA follows: TGCGCCAGCAGCCAAGAGGACAGGGGGCTCTACGAGCAGTACTTC.

This chain connects TRBV9 to TRBJ2-3; 8 nucleotides align to TRBD2. CDR3 length: 16 residues. Germline V gene lookup returns CDR1 SGDLS and CDR2 YYNGEE. With 0 bases clipped from V and 2 bases from J, the junction kept 5 bases outside the gene matches. CDR3 nucleotide sequence: TGTGCCAGCAGCGTAGCGGGGGGGGGAACCACAGATACGCAGTATTTT. Translating it yields CASSVAGGGTTDTQYF.